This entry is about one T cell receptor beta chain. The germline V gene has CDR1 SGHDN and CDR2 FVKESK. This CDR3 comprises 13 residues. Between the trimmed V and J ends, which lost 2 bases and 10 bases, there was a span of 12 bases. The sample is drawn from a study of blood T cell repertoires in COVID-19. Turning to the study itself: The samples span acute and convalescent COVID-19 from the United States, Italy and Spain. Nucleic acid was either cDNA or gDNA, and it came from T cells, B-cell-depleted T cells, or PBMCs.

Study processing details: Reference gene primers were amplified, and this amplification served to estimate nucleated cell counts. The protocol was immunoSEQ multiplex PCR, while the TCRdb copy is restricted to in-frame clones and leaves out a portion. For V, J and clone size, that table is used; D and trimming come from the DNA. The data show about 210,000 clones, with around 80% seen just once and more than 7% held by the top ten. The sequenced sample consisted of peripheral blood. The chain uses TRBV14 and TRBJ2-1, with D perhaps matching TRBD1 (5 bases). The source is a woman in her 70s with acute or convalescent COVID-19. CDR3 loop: CASSQQSTAEQFF. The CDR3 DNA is TGTGCCAGCAGCCAACAATCGACAGCGGAGCAGTTCTTC.